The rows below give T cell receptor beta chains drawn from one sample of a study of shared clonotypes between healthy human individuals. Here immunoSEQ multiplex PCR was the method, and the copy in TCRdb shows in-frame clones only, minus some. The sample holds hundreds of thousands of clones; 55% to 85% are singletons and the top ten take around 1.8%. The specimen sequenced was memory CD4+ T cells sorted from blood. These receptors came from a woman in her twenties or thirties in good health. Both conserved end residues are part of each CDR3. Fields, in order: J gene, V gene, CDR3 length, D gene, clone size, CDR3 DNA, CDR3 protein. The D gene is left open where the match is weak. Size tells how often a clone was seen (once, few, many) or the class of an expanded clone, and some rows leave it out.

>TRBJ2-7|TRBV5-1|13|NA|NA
TGCGCCAGCAGCTTCGGACCCCTACGCGAGCAGTACTTC
CASSFGPLREQYF
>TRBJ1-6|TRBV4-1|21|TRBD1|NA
TGCGCCAGCAGCCAAGATCAAAGGACAGGCTTGGTGGGATCCTATAATTCACCCCTCCACTTT
CASSQDQRTGLVGSYNSPLHF
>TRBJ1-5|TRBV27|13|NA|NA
TGTGCCAGCAGCTGGGCCATCAATCAGCCCCAGCATTTT
CASSWAINQPQHF
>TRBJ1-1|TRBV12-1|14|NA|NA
TGTGCCAGCAGCAAATGGACAGGGCTGGCCGAAGCTTTCTTT
CASSKWTGLAEAFF
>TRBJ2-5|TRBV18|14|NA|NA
TGTGCCAGCTCACCGAGACAGACCCAAGAGACCCAGTACTTC
CASSPRQTQETQYF
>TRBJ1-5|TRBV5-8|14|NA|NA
TGTGCCAGCAGCCTAGGCACGAGCAATCAGCCCCAGCATTTT
CASSLGTSNQPQHF
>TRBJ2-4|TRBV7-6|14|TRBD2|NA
TGTGCCAGCAGCGCCGGGGTGCGGGGGAACATTCAGTACTTC
CASSAGVRGNIQYF
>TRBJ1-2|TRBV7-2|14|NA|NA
TGTGCCAGCAGCTGGGAAGGGGTTTGGGGAGGCTACACCTTC
CASSWEGVWGGYTF
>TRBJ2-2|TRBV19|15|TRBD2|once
TGTGCCAGTAGAAGGACTAGCGGGGACACCGGGGAGCTGTTTTTT
CASRRTSGDTGELFF
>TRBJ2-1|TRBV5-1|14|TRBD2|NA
TGCGCCAGCACGGGGGCTAGCGGGAGTATTGAGCAGTTCTTC
CASTGASGSIEQFF
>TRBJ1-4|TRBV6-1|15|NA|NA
TGTGCCAGCAGTGAAGACAGGGTTACTAATGAAAAACTGTTTTTT
CASSEDRVTNEKLFF
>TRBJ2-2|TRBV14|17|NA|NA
TGTGCCAGCAGCCAAGAAAACAATTTACGCAGCACCGGGGAGCTGTTTTTT
CASSQENNLRSTGELFF
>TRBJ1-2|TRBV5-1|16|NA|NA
TGCGCCAGCAGCCAAGGAACGTCGGGGAGCGGCTATGGCTACACCTTC
CASSQGTSGSGYGYTF
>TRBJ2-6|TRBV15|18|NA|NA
TGTGCCACCAGCAGATACAGGGAGATAAGCTCTGGGGCCAACGTCCTGACTTTC
CATSRYREISSGANVLTF
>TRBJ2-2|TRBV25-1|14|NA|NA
TGTGCCAGCAGTGAATGGGCAGGGGACGGGGAGCTGTTTTTT
CASSEWAGDGELFF
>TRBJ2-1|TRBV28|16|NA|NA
TGTGCCAGCAGCCCGATGGGTCGGGAGTTCGACAATGAGCAGTTCTTC
CASSPMGREFDNEQFF
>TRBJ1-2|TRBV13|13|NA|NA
TGTGCCAGCAGCTTCGGGGAGGGCTATGGCTACACCTTC
CASSFGEGYGYTF
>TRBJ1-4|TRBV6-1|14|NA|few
TGTGCCAGCGGAGGGGACGGCCACTCTGAAAAACTGTTTTTT
CASGGDGHSEKLFF